This passage covers 18 T cell receptor beta chains from one sample sequenced in a study of T cells expressing NK-cell markers. TCRdb re-called the 5' RACE reads and catalogs CDR3 proteins one per entry, DNA excluded. This sample lists approximately 380,000 distinct CDR3 sequences; its ten largest clones have around 5.2%. Sequencing was done on a sample of blood T cells: a sorted CD56 or NKG2C T cell subset, CD4+ or CD8+ T cells, or bulk PBMC T cells (not recorded which). These TCRs come from a man aged 18 to 69 in good health.

V gene TRBV6-1 combines with J gene TRBJ1-2; without DNA, the TCRdb call of TRBD1 cannot be checked. CDR3 length: 13 residues. Germline CDR1 MNHNS, CDR2 SASEGT. CDR3 in amino acids: CASSVQGARGYTF.

The chain couples TRBV29-1 to TRBJ2-3; TCRdb's D call of TRBD2 is untestable without DNA. CDR3 length: 16 residues. The germline V gene has CDR1 SQVTM and CDR2 ANQGSEA. The chain's CDR3 is CSVEDWAPGSWDTQYF.

The chain is built from TRBV20-1 and TRBJ1-1; the D call of TRBD1 rests on TCRdb alone, since no DNA is present to check it. This CDR3 region has 14 residues. Germline assignment: CDR1 DFQATT and CDR2 SNEGSKA (reference sequence). The CDR3 reads CRPGGGLVKTEAFF.

CDR3 amino acids: CASTRTFQPQHF. The chain employs TRBV28 and TRBJ1-5. Germline V gives CDR1 MDHEN, CDR2 SYDVKM. CDR3 length: 12 residues.

V usage is TRBV5-6 and J usage is TRBJ2-3; TCRdb returns TRBD1, unconfirmable since there is no DNA. The CDR3 has 17 residues. Germline-derived CDR1 and CDR2 are SGHDT and YYEEEE. The CDR3 spells CASVETAVRGLGDTQYF.

The rearrangement uses TRBV2 and TRBJ2-1; TCRdb gives TRBD1 as the D gene, but with no DNA this cannot be confirmed. The CDR3 totals 15 residues. Germline loops: CDR1 SNHLY, CDR2 FYNNEI. This CDR3 reads CASSGAGTAYNEQFF. Drawing the rest from reference TRBV2 and TRBJ2-1, the complete variable domain is EPEVTQTPSHQVTQMGQEVILRCVPISNHLYFYWYRQILGQKVEFLVSFYNNEISEKSEIFDDQFSVERPDGSNFTLKIRSTKLEDSAMYFCASSGAGTAYNEQFFGPGTRLTVL.

The V call is TRBV7-9, the J call TRBJ1-2. Germline V gives CDR1 SEHNR, CDR2 FQNEAQ (reference sequence). This CDR3 contains 14 residues. The CDR3 spells CASSLVEGLYGYTF. Complete variable domain (other parts from reference TRBV7-9 and TRBJ1-2): DTGVSQNPRHKITKRGQNVTFRCDPISEHNRLYWYRQTLGQGPEFLTYFQNEAQLEKSRLLSDRFSAERPKGSFSTLEIQRTEQGDSAMYLCASSLVEGLYGYTFGSGTRLTVV.

The chain employs TRBV5-6 and TRBJ2-1; TCRdb proposes TRBD2, but this gene call is untestable without DNA. The germline gives CDR1 SGHDT, CDR2 YYEEEE. The CDR3 has 16 residues. CDR3 sequence: CASSLMVRGDFDEQFF.

The chain carries TRBV2 and TRBJ2-2. This CDR3 is 16 amino acids long. Germline V gene sequence: CDR1 SNHLY, CDR2 FYNNEI. The CDR3 reads CASSEYFRANTGELFF.

This chain connects TRBV6-5 to TRBJ2-1. Germline CDR1 and CDR2: MNHEY and SVGAGI. The CDR3 extends over 15 amino acids. CDR3 protein: CASSYSRGGLSEQFF.

J is TRBJ2-4 and V is TRBV19; TCRdb returns TRBD2, unconfirmable since there is no DNA. Germline V CDR1 and CDR2: LNHDA, SQIVND (reference sequence). The CDR3 totals 12 residues. CDR3 protein: CASEGTKNIQYF. Drawing the rest from reference TRBV19 and TRBJ2-4, the complete variable domain is DGGITQSPKYLFRKEGQNVTLSCEQNLNHDAMYWYRQDPGQGLRLIYYSQIVNDFQKGDIAEGYSVSREKKESFPLTVTSAQKNPTAFYLCASEGTKNIQYFGAGTRLSVL.

This chain connects TRBV4-1 to TRBJ2-3; TCRdb proposes TRBD1, but this gene call is untestable without DNA. Germline V CDR1 and CDR2: MGHRA, YSYEKL. The CDR3 has 13 amino acids. This CDR3 is CASSYQGWDTQYF.

The chain joins TRBV5-1 to TRBJ2-1; absent DNA, TCRdb's TRBD2 call cannot be checked. This CDR3 spans 18 amino acids. Germline V gene data show CDR1 as SGHRS and CDR2 as YFSETQ. The CDR3 region is CASSLVASGGAGYNEQFF.

This chain links TRBV5-6 with TRBJ1-4; TCRdb lists TRBD1, though no DNA is available to test this call. Germline CDR1 is SGHDT and CDR2 is YYEEEE. The CDR3 has 16 amino acids. CDR3 region: CASSSYPLDANEKLFF. The entire variable domain, with the rest obtained from reference TRBV5-6 and TRBJ1-4, is as follows: DAGVTQSPTHLIKTRGQQVTLRCSPKSGHDTVSWYQQALGQGPQFIFQYYEEEERQRGNFPDRFSGHQFPNYSSELNVNALLLGDSALYLCASSSYPLDANEKLFFGSGTQLSVL.

The chain uses TRBV18 and TRBJ2-1; TCRdb reports TRBD2, a call that lacks DNA to check it against. The CDR3 has 15 amino acids. In germline, CDR1 is KGHSH, CDR2 LQKENI. This chain's CDR3 is CASSRAGGFYNEQFF.

This chain links TRBV6-1 with TRBJ2-7. Looked up from germline, CDR1 is MNHNS and CDR2 is SASEGT. The CDR3 sequence is 15 residues long. CDR3 sequence reads: CASSSRLPGSYEQYF.

This sequence joins TRBV11-3 and TRBJ1-5; the D call from TCRdb, TRBD1, cannot be confirmed without DNA. Germline assignment: CDR1 SGHNT and CDR2 YENEEA. CDR3 length equals 17 residues. CDR3 sequence reads: CASSPAGQHNSNQPQHF.

CDR3 amino acids: CASSTRGASYEQYF. The chain joins TRBV18 to TRBJ2-7. The germline gives CDR1 KGHSH, CDR2 LQKENI. There are 14 residues in the CDR3.